This TCR beta chain was sequenced during a study of Ad26.COV2.S vaccination and SARS-CoV-2 variants. Study information: Intramuscularly, Ad26.COV2.S was given either once or twice, 56 days apart.

The treatment here: around 19 received Ad26.COV2.S at low or high dose, single or two shots; five or six received placebo; per-sample allocation not given. Collection of samples fell on day 63 after the first vaccine or placebo injection. At a Boston site, the person donating was an adult of 18-55 years. An Ad26 vector expressing Wuhan-strain SARS-CoV-2 spike constituted the vaccine. Measured with immunoSEQ multiplex PCR; TCRdb has only the in-frame clones, and not every one. Among about 460,000 clones, roughly nine tenths were seen once, and the ten largest hold 1.5% to 2%. CDR1 and CDR2 (germline): LNHNV, YYDKDF (reference sequence). This CDR3 has 17 amino acids. V was cut by 1 base and J by 9 bases, with 19 bases left in between.

The chain uses TRBV15 and TRBJ1-6; no clear D gene. This TCR derives from a person aged 18-60 years who received the Ad26.COV2.S COVID-19 vaccine or a placebo. The source was peripheral blood, collected in a trial of Ad26.COV2.S vaccine versus placebo. The CDR3 sequence: CATSRGKTDPGSSPLHF. The CDR3 DNA follows: TGTGCCACCAGCAGAGGTAAAACGGACCCAGGAAGTTCACCCCTCCACTTT.